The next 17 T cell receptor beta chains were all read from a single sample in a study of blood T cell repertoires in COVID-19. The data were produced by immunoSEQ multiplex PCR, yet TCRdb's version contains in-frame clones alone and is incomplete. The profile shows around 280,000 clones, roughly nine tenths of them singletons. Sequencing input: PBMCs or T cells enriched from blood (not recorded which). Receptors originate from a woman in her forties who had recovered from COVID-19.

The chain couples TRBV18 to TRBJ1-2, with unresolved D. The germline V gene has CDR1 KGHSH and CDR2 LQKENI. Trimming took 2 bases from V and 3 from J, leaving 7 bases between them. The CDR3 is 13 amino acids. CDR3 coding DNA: TGTGCCAGCTCACCAGATGCGGACTATGGCTACACCTTC. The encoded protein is CASSPDADYGYTF.

CDR3 in amino acids: CSGQQGAEAFF. In nucleotides, the CDR3 is TGCAGCGGACAACAGGGAGCTGAAGCTTTCTTT. The J gene is TRBJ1-1, the V gene TRBV29-1, with D possibly TRBD1 on 6 matching bases. V lost 7 bases, J lost 6 bases, and 12 bases lay in between. The CDR3 totals 11 residues. The germline CDR1 and CDR2 sequences are SQVTM and ANQGSEA.

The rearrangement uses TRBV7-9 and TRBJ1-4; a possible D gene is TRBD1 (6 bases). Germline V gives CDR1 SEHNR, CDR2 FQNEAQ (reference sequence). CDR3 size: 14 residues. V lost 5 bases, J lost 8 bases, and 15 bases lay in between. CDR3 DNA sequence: TGTGCCAGCAGCCGTGACAGGATGGTGGAAAAACTGTTTTTT. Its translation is CASSRDRMVEKLFF.

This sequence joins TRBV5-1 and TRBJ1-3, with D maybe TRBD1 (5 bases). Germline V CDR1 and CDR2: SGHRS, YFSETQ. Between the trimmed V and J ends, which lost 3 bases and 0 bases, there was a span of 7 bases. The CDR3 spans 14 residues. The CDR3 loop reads CASSWTSSGNTIYF. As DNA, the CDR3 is TGCGCCAGCAGCTGGACAAGCTCTGGAAACACCATATATTTT.

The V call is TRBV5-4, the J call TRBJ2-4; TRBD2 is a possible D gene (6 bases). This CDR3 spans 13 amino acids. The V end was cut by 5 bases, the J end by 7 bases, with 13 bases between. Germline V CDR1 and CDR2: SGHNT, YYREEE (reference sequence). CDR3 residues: CASRVGGYNIQYF. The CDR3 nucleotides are TGTGCCAGCAGGGTCGGGGGTTATAACATTCAGTACTTC.

CDR3 bases: TGTGCCAGCAGTGAAGCGATTAGCCGCCCCGATGGCTACACCTTC. It specifies CASSEAISRPDGYTF. The chain carries TRBV6-1 and TRBJ1-2, with D hard to call. V was clipped by 0 bases and J by 6 bases, with 14 bases between them. The germline gives CDR1 MNHNS, CDR2 SASEGT. This CDR3 has 15 amino acids.

The CDR3 nucleotides are TGTGCCAGCAGCCAAGAAGTGCTGGCAGTCTATGGCTACACCTTC. It yields the protein CASSQEVLAVYGYTF. The genes are TRBV3-1 (or the pseudogene TRBV3-2) and TRBJ1-2; D is uncertain. V lost 0 bases and J lost 4, with 12 bases in between. The germline CDR1 and CDR2 sequences are LGHDT and YNNKEL (reference sequence). This CDR3 is built from 15 residues.

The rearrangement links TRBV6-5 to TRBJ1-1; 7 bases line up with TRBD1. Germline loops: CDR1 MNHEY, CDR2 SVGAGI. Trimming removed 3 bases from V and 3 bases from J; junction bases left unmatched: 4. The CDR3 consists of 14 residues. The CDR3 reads CASSYGGQDTEAFF. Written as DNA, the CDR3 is TGTGCCAGCAGTTATGGTGGACAGGACACTGAAGCTTTCTTT.

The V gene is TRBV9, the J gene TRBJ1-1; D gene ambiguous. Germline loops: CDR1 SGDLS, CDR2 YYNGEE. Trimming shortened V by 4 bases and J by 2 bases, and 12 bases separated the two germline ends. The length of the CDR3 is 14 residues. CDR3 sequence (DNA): TGTGCCAGCAGCCCGGGGAGGGTCAACACTGAAGCTTTCTTT. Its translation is CASSPGRVNTEAFF.

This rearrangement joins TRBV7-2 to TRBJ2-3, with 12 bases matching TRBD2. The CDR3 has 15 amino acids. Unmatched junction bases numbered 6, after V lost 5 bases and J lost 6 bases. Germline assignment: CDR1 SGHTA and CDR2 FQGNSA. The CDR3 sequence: CASSPTSGGPDTQYF. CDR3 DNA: TGTGCCAGCAGCCCGACTAGCGGGGGACCGGATACGCAGTATTTT.

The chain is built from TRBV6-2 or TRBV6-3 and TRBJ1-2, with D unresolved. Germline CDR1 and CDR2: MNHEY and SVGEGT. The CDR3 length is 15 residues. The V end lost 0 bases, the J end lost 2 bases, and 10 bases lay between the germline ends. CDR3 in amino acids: CASSYSSVINYGYTF. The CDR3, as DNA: TGTGCCAGCAGTTACTCGTCCGTTATCAACTATGGCTACACCTTC.

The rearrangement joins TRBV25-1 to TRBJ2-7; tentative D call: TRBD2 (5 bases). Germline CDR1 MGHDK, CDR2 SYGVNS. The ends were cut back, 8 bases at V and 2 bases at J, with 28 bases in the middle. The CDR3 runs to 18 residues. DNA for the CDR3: TGTGCCAGCGGTCAAGGATCCGCGAACCCGGGAAAAGCCTACGAGCAGTACTTC. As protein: CASGQGSANPGKAYEQYF.

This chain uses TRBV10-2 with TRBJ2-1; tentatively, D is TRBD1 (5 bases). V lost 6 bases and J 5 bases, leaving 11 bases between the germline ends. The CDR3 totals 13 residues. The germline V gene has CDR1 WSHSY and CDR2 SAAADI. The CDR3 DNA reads TGCGCCAGCAGACAGACAGAAAACAATGAGCAGTTCTTC. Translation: CASRQTENNEQFF.

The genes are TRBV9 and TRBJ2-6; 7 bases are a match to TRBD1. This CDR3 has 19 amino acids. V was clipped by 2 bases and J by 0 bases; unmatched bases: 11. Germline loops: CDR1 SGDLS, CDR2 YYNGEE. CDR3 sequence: CASSVLGTALYSGANVLTF. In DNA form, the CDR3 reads TGTGCCAGCAGCGTGTTAGGGACAGCCCTATACTCTGGGGCCAACGTCCTGACTTTC.

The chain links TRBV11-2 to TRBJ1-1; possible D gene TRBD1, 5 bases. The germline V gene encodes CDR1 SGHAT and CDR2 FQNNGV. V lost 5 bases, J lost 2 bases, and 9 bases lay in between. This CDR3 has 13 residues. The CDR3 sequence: CASSQQANTEAFF. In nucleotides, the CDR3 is TGTGCCAGCAGCCAACAGGCTAACACTGAAGCTTTCTTT.

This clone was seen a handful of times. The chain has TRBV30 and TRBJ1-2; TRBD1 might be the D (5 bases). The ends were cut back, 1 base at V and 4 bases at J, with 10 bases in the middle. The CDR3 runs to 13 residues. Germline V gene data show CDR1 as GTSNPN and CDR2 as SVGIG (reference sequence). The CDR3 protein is CAWSEDTGYGYTF. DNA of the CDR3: TGTGCCTGGAGTGAAGATACAGGCTATGGCTACACCTTC.

This chain's CDR3 is CASSGFANTGELFF. CDR3 sequence (DNA): TGTGCCAGCAGCGGTTTTGCAAACACCGGGGAGCTGTTTTTT. The V and J genes are TRBV27 and TRBJ2-2, with D uncertain. The CDR3 is 14 residues long. Per germline, CDR1 MNHEY and CDR2 SMNVEV (reference sequence). Trimming took off 6 bases at V and 2 bases at J, with 10 bases between the two ends.